The 30 T cell receptor beta chains listed next were all sequenced from one sample in a study of CD8 T cells in ankylosing spondylitis. Via MiXCR, TCRdb re-called the 5' RACE reads, giving one row per CDR3 protein. Of 310,000 or so distinct CDR3 sequences listed, over 15% are singletons. Sequencing was done on a sample of blood, either unsorted or a sorted T cell fraction (not recorded which). The receptors originated from a male donor with ankylosing spondylitis or in good health (not recorded which).

This rearrangement joins TRBV28 to TRBJ2-1; D ambiguous. The V end was cut by 2 bases, the J end by 2 bases, with 10 bases between. CDR3 length equals 15 residues. In germline, CDR1 is MDHEN, CDR2 SYDVKM. The CDR3: CASSLEQSTYNEQFF. In DNA, the CDR3 is TGTGCCAGCAGTTTAGAACAGAGCACCTACAATGAGCAGTTCTTC.

In its sample, this clonotype was seen a few times. The genes are TRBV9 and TRBJ2-1, with 12 bases matching TRBD2. V was clipped by 4 bases and J by 9 bases; unmatched bases: 14. Germline CDR1 reads SGDLS; CDR2 reads YYNGEE. This CDR3 spans 17 amino acids. Here the CDR3 DNA reads TGTGCCAGCAGCCCCCCCCCTAGGACTAGCGGGGTGGGTGAGCAGTTCTTC. Its translation is CASSPPPRTSGVGEQFF.

There are a few counts of this clonotype. The J gene is TRBJ2-1, the V gene TRBV5-1; D uncertain. There are 12 residues in the CDR3. V shed 1 base and J shed 6 bases, with 5 bases lying between them. CDR1 is SGHRS, CDR2 YFSETQ, per germline. The CDR3 DNA reads TGCGCCAGCAGCTTGTACAGCAATGAGCAGTTCTTC. This gives the protein CASSLYSNEQFF.

V and J are TRBV29-1 and TRBJ2-4, with TRBD2 matching 8 bases. The V segment lost 7 bases and the J segment 4 bases; nucleotides outside the gene matches: 12. Per germline, CDR1 SQVTM and CDR2 ANQGSEA. This CDR3 region has 15 residues. CDR3 in DNA: TGCAGCGCCACCGGGACTAGGATCCAAAAAAACATTCAGTACTTC. Translating gives CSATGTRIQKNIQYF.

The V call is TRBV20-1, the J call TRBJ2-5; 7 positions match TRBD2. The junction had 12 bases not matched to a gene; V was cut back by 6 bases and J by 2 bases. Germline-derived CDR1 and CDR2 are DFQATT and SNEGSKA (reference sequence). The CDR3 has 15 amino acids. The CDR3 DNA follows: TGCAGTGCCAACCCAAGACTAGCAGTTCAAGAGACCCAGTACTTC. Protein product: CSANPRLAVQETQYF.

This clonotype was seen more than once but under ten times. The J gene is TRBJ1-2, the V gene TRBV7-2; a possible D gene is TRBD1 (6 bases). The V and J ends lost 1 base and 4 bases respectively, with 19 bases between them. The CDR3 runs 17 residues. Germline loops: CDR1 SGHTA, CDR2 FQGNSA. The CDR3 sequence is CASSLVMEGHRSYGYTF. DNA of the CDR3: TGTGCCAGCAGCTTAGTAATGGAGGGACATAGGAGCTATGGCTACACCTTC.

The rearrangement joins TRBV27 to TRBJ2-3, with TRBD1 matching 8 bases. The length of the CDR3 is 17 residues. Per germline, CDR1 MNHEY and CDR2 SMNVEV (reference sequence). Trimming at V came to 4 bases and at J to 1 base, leaving 10 bases not matched to a gene. CDR3 DNA sequence: TGTGCCAGCAGTTCCCCTACAGGACAGGGCGGCACAGATACGCAGTATTTT. This translates into CASSSPTGQGGTDTQYF.

In this sample, this clonotype turned up a few times. V is TRBV6-5 and J is TRBJ1-6; D not certain. Germline V CDR1 and CDR2: MNHEY, SVGAGI. Trimming removed 0 bases at V and 7 bases at J, with 10 bases between. This CDR3 has 15 amino acids. The CDR3 sequence: CASSYSGLGNSPLHF. The CDR3 DNA reads as TGTGCCAGCAGTTACTCCGGACTGGGGAATTCACCCCTCCACTTT.

The rearrangement uses TRBV14 and TRBJ2-1; possible D gene TRBD1, 6 bases. Germline lookup yields CDR1 SGHDN and CDR2 FVKESK. The V end was cut by 4 bases, the J end by 2 bases, with 12 bases between. The length of the CDR3 is 15 residues. The chain's CDR3 is CASSLTWTAYNEQFF. CDR3 nucleotide sequence: TGTGCCAGCAGCCTAACTTGGACAGCCTACAATGAGCAGTTCTTC.

The rearrangement links TRBV6-1 to TRBJ1-5; no clear D gene. The CDR3 has 14 amino acids. CDR1 and CDR2 from the germline V gene are MNHNS and SASEGT. Trimming removed 3 bases from V and 2 bases from J, with 8 bases in between. As DNA, the CDR3 is TGTGCCAGCAGTGATTCAGGAGGCAATCAGCCCCAGCATTTT. This translates into CASSDSGGNQPQHF.

This clonotype occurred many times. The V call is TRBV5-6, the J call TRBJ1-2, with TRBD1 identical over 9 bases. The CDR3 totals 16 residues. Germline V CDR1 and CDR2: SGHDT, YYEEEE. Trimming at V came to 7 bases and at J to 4 bases, leaving 14 bases not matched to a gene. The CDR3 loop reads CASVRDRARYSYGYTF. In DNA, the CDR3 is TGTGCCAGCGTCCGGGACAGGGCTCGCTACTCCTATGGCTACACCTTC.

This clonotype has ten or more counts. The chain combines TRBV20-1 with TRBJ1-1; D may be TRBD1 (6 bases). The CDR3 runs to 13 residues. V lost 4 bases, J lost 3 bases, and 12 bases lay in between. Germline V gives CDR1 DFQATT, CDR2 SNEGSKA (reference sequence). The CDR3 DNA reads as TGCAGTGCTAAGGGACAAGCCCACACTGAAGCTTTCTTT. It translates to CSAKGQAHTEAFF.

This clonotype appeared a few times. V and J are TRBV15 and TRBJ2-1; 7 bases align to TRBD2. The CDR3 extends over 14 amino acids. Germline CDR1 is LNHNV and CDR2 is YYDKDF (reference sequence). Losses at the gene ends were 1 base for V and 8 bases for J; bases not matched to a gene: 5. CDR3 bases: TGTGCCACCAGCAGAGGCGGGAGTGGTTATGAGCAGTTCTTC. It is translated as CATSRGGSGYEQFF.

This clonotype occurred a few times. The genes are TRBV12-3 or TRBV12-4 and TRBJ2-2, with 7 bases matching TRBD1. CDR3 length: 15 residues. The ends lost 5 bases at V and 1 base at J; junction bases unmatched: 4. CDR3 loop: CASSERQGNTGELFF. Here the CDR3 DNA reads TGTGCCAGCAGTGAGAGACAGGGGAACACCGGGGAGCTGTTTTTT.

This chain joins TRBV5-1 and TRBJ2-5; the D gene is possibly TRBD2 (6 bases). Germline CDR1 SGHRS, CDR2 YFSETQ. The CDR3 is 14 residues long. The V end was cut by 1 base, the J end by 5 bases, with 12 bases between. CDR3 DNA: TGCGCCAGCAGCTTGTGGGGGGTTGAGGAGACCCAGTACTTC. This encodes CASSLWGVEETQYF.

This rearrangement joins TRBV28 to TRBJ1-2; TRBD1 aligns across 8 bases. V shed 4 bases and J 8 bases; nucleotides not matched to a gene: 12. This CDR3 is built from 15 residues. CDR1 is MDHEN and CDR2 is SYDVKM in the germline V gene. The CDR3 nucleotides read TGTGCCAGCAGTTCCGGGACAGGCCTCCTCGTCGGCTACACCTTC. The encoded protein is CASSSGTGLLVGYTF.

The chain carries TRBV20-1 and TRBJ1-1, with D uncertain. The germline CDR1 and CDR2 sequences are DFQATT and SNEGSKA (reference sequence). Trimming removed 3 bases at V and 11 bases at J, with 22 bases between. The CDR3 runs to 14 residues. CDR3 loop: CSASQRTRDLRAFF. CDR3 nucleotides: TGCAGTGCTAGTCAAAGGACCCGAGACCTGAGGGCTTTCTTT.

The V call is TRBV4-1, the J call TRBJ2-2; D is possibly TRBD1 (6 bases). Germline V lookup: CDR1 MGHRA, CDR2 YSYEKL. V was cut by 0 bases and J by 0 bases, with 11 bases left in between. The CDR3 has 17 residues. The CDR3 loop is CASSQDWAGANTGELFF. The DNA for the CDR3 is TGCGCCAGCAGCCAAGATTGGGCAGGGGCGAACACCGGGGAGCTGTTTTTT.

This chain links TRBV11-2 with TRBJ2-2, with D uncertain. The CDR3 is 12 residues long. Trimming removed 6 bases from V and 2 bases from J, with 4 bases in between. Germline-derived CDR1 and CDR2 are SGHAT and FQNNGV. CDR3 nucleotide sequence: TGTGCCAGCAGGATAAACACCGGGGAGCTGTTTTTT. Protein product: CASRINTGELFF.

Of note for this clonotype: Relative to the germline gene, one junction end is altered; a read error may explain this. V gene TRBV20-1 combines with J gene TRBJ2-2; the match to TRBD1 covers 7 bases. The V gene's germline CDR1 is DFQATT and CDR2 SNEGSKA (reference sequence). The CDR3 covers 15 residues. Here the CDR3 DNA reads TGCACTGCTAAAACGACAGGGATGAACACCGGGGAGCTGTTTTTT. Translated: CTAKTTGMNTGELFF.

In its sample, this clonotype was seen many times. The chain employs TRBV4-2 and TRBJ1-4; D is uncertain. This CDR3 contains 15 residues. CDR1 and CDR2 from the germline V gene are LGHNA and YNFKEQ. V lost 6 bases and J 0 bases, leaving 11 bases between the germline ends. The CDR3 region is CASSESSTTNEKLFF. In DNA, the CDR3 is TGTGCCAGCAGTGAGTCTTCCACAACTAATGAAAAACTGTTTTTT.

This chain joins TRBV3-1 and TRBJ2-1; D remains unclear. The CDR3 runs to 12 residues. CDR1 and CDR2 (germline): LGHDT, YNNKEL (reference sequence). V lost 5 bases to trimming and J lost 5 bases, with 7 bases between them. The CDR3 loop reads CASSEINNEQFF. The CDR3 DNA is TGTGCCAGCAGCGAAATTAACAATGAGCAGTTCTTC.

The chain links TRBV5-1 to TRBJ1-6; no clear D gene. The CDR3 spans 15 residues. Germline lookup yields CDR1 SGHRS and CDR2 YFSETQ. The V end lost 0 bases, the J end lost 7 bases, and 11 bases lay between the germline ends. DNA of the CDR3: TGCGCCAGCAGCTTGGCCTCGGACTCCAATTCACCCCTCCACTTT. It specifies CASSLASDSNSPLHF.

This clonotype came up a few times. V and J are TRBV4-2 and TRBJ1-5; D is uncertain. CDR1 is LGHNA, CDR2 YNFKEQ, per germline. This CDR3 contains 15 residues. V was trimmed by 4 bases and J by 0 bases, leaving 10 bases between them. The CDR3 bases are TGTGCCAGCAGCCCCACAGAATCTAGCAATCAGCCCCAGCATTTT. Its translation: CASSPTESSNQPQHF.

This clonotype was counted a few times. The chain has TRBV12-3 or TRBV12-4 and TRBJ1-2; TRBD1 is a possible D gene (5 bases). Trimming removed 7 bases from V and 6 bases from J, with 18 bases in between. This CDR3 contains 14 residues. Here the CDR3 reads CASTPGSGKHGYTF. CDR3 nucleotides: TGTGCCAGCACCCCAGGTTCAGGGAAGCATGGCTACACCTTC.

This sequence joins TRBV20-1 and TRBJ2-1, with 7 nucleotides matching TRBD1. Germline V gives CDR1 DFQATT, CDR2 SNEGSKA (reference sequence). The CDR3 contains 12 residues. V lost 6 bases, J lost 8 bases, and 7 bases stayed unmatched. The CDR3 region is CSAETGIDEQFF. CDR3 nucleotide sequence: TGCAGTGCCGAGACAGGGATCGATGAGCAGTTCTTC.

This clonotype has just a few counts. The V call is TRBV24-1, the J call TRBJ1-5; no clear D gene. This CDR3 spans 14 amino acids. Looked up from germline, CDR1 is KGHDR and CDR2 is SFDVKD. Deletions cut 5 bases from V and 0 bases from J, with 7 bases between. CDR3 bases: TGTGCCACCAGTGTTTCCCTTAGCAATCAGCCCCAGCATTTT. This gives the protein CATSVSLSNQPQHF.

The V call is TRBV15, the J call TRBJ2-2; D might be TRBD1 (6 bases). The CDR3 is made up of 14 amino acids. Per the germline V gene, CDR1 is LNHNV and CDR2 is YYDKDF (reference sequence). Trimming stripped 4 bases from V and 4 bases from J, with 10 bases between. The DNA of the CDR3 is TGTGCCACCAGCACTGGGACACTCACCGGGGAGCTGTTTTTT. It translates to CATSTGTLTGELFF.

This chain links TRBV6-2 or TRBV6-3 with TRBJ2-1; the match to TRBD2 covers 8 bases. The CDR3 contains 16 residues. CDR1 and CDR2 (germline): MNHEY, SVGEGT. V gave up 6 bases and J gave up 6 bases; unmatched junction bases: 13. The CDR3 region has the DNA TGTGCCAGCAGACTTCTGGGACTAGGCCTCGGCAATGAGCAGTTCTTC. Protein: CASRLLGLGLGNEQFF.

V and J are TRBV10-3 and TRBJ2-1; 7 bases fit TRBD1. V gave up 3 bases and J gave up 4 bases; unmatched junction bases: 6. This CDR3 contains 15 residues. From germline, CDR1 is ENHRY and CDR2 SYGVKD. The CDR3, as DNA: TGTGCCATCAGTGACGGGGACAGTGAGTACAATGAGCAGTTCTTC. As protein: CAISDGDSEYNEQFF.